The entry that follows covers one T cell receptor beta chain sequence. Its cognate antigen has yet to be identified. The record has no base qualities; no much larger clone is one base away. The CDR3 regions of human TCRbeta chains were analyzed by immunosequencing. In the source study's methods: TCRs in the repertoires were compared against a reference library of SARS-CoV-2-specific TCRs that had been generated with the MIRA antigen-specificity platform. Breadth was defined as the fraction of unique TCRs that were SARS-CoV-2-associated. Depth was defined as the fraction of total T cells that were SARS-CoV-2-associated. Each spike-specific TCR was assigned to its reactive spike region and to a CD4 or CD8 class using the MIRA data. Log10-transformed breadth and depth values were compared by one-way ANOVA with Sidak's multiple comparisons tests. In its TCRdb copy, this immuneACCESS table keeps in-frame sequences only and misses some clones. Where compared with another copy, unresolved V genes explain less than half of these, and the others have no known cause. V and J calls and clone size are copied from that table; D and trimming were computed from the DNA. The sample table shows 90,000 to 120,000 clones, and more than 70% are seen once. The ten largest clones add up to 6.6% of the sample.

This specimen belongs to a study of T cell responses to AZD1222 COVID-19 vaccine (dated by TCRdb to about 2021). With regard to the full study: AZD1222 recipients given second doses at about 4 weeks or at about 12 weeks were pooled, since spike-specific TCR depth and breadth were not found to differ between the two schedules. A total of approximately 240 trial participants underwent TCR sequencing, of whom around 200 received two doses of AZD1222 and some 25 received two doses of the MenACWY control vaccine. Trial participants were enrolled by age into subgroups of 18-55, 56-69 and 70-plus years, and 148, 28 and 57 TCR-sequenced participants, respectively, were included in these subgroups.

The time point tag for this specimen amounts to: baseline before first vaccination. Vaccinee samples were obtained from the UK trials COV001 and COV002, which included a single-blind randomized controlled phase 2/3 trial of AZD1222 (ChAdOx1 nCoV-19) in healthy adults. For TCRbeta chain sequencing, PBMC samples from trial participants were taken at day 0 and at day 28 after the second dose. The study at large found these results: Conclusions about previously exposed vaccinees are limited, since just 6 or 7 AZD1222 recipients were seropositive for SARS-CoV-2 at baseline. Nearly half of unique spike-specific TCRs reportedly recognized epitopes outside regions mutated in the B.1.351 and B.1.1.7 variants. Most participants were white British and females outnumbered males, and the authors suggested that clonal diversity may have been underestimated. After two AZD1222 doses, spike-specific TCR breadth and depth were significantly higher than at day 0 and than in MenACWY recipients. Because no day 14 peak-response samples were available, repertoires were characterized only after the peak T cell response. In the small 56-69-year group, the increase in depth fell short of significance, most likely because of low power. The whole spike protein was spanned by vaccine-associated CD4 TCRs, and dominant responses were seen in regions 160-218 and 743-854.

Trimming at the junction amounts to 3 bases on V and 5 bases on J, and the germline ends lie 11 bases apart. The germline V gene yields SQVTM for CDR1 and ANQGSEA for CDR2. The CDR3 starts with the cysteine, ends with the phenylalanine, and has 12 residues. The only DNA kept is the CDR3, 36 bases in frame from the first base. The sample in question was peripheral blood, obtained on day 0 of AZD1222 vaccination. The V and J segments used are TRBV29-1 and TRBJ2-7, and perhaps TRBD1 as D gene, on 6 matching bases. The sequence derives from an adult in good health. The nucleotide sequence reads TGCAGCGTTGATGGACAGTTCAACGAGCAGTACTTC. It codes for CSVDGQFNEQYF.